This T cell receptor beta chain is drawn from a study of T cells in Graves' hyperthyroidism and ophthalmopathy. Study details: Peripheral blood was secured at the point of initial diagnosis, before any treatment. Findings and caveats of the study: Ophthalmopathy was distinguished from stable hyperthyroidism by 13 V-J signatures.

Germline V gives CDR1 MNHEY, CDR2 SMNVEV (reference sequence). The CDR3 loop spans 15 amino acids. Trimming pared 6 bases from V and 2 bases from J, leaving 17 bases between. Amplification of TCR beta CDR3 regions used RNA as the template. Researchers ran a first-round RT-PCR on the TCR CDR3 using the HTBI primer set. TCRdb re-analysed the multiplex PCR reads in MiXCR, keeping a single row per CDR3 protein. Altogether a few hundred thousand distinct CDR3 sequences are present, 14% being singletons, with the ten largest covering less than 6%. Comments on this clonotype: Its specificity is unknown.

Sequenced input: blood. The TCR originated in a woman aged 25 to 39 with Graves' hyperthyroidism that later progressed to Graves' ophthalmopathy. The chain has TRBV27 and TRBJ2-7, with a tentative D call TRBD1 (6 bases). The CDR3 bases are TGTGCCAGCAGAACTCGGAACAGGGAACCCTACGAGCAGTACTTC. Translated: CASRTRNREPYEQYF.